The subject of this entry is one TCR beta chain. The CDR3 spans 11 residues. The trim removed 5 bases at V and 7 bases at J, leaving 1 base unmatched. Per the germline V gene, CDR1 is SEHNR and CDR2 is FQNEAQ (reference sequence). This specimen comes from a study of cytomegalovirus exposure and HLA in healthy donors. Study background: Sequencing of about 200 million T cells in an earlier analysis found about 120 million unique TCR beta sequences.

PCR employed 60 Vbeta and 13 Jbeta primers. Method: immunoSEQ multiplex PCR; TCRdb's copy keeps in-frame clones and lacks some. The table records around 150,000 clones, about 85% of them present only once. Input material: PBMCs. V gene TRBV7-9 combines with J gene TRBJ1-2, with TRBD1 matching 7 bases. This clonotype originated in a man aged 18 to 30 in good health and CMV-seropositive. In DNA, the CDR3 is TGTGCCAGCAGCAACAGGGGTGGCTACACCTTC. This translates into CASSNRGGYTF.